This entry concerns a single T cell receptor (beta chain). What it binds is unknown. PCR involved 60 Vbeta and 13 Jbeta primers. Produced via immunoSEQ multiplex PCR; TCRdb's table is partial and in-frame only. The sample yields some 150,000 clones, around three quarters seen once. The data derive from a study of cytomegalovirus exposure and HLA in healthy donors. Study summary: Earlier findings included over 90 million unique TCR beta sequences obtained from 150 million to 200 million T cells.

Findings and caveats of the study: The listing of approximately 160 TCR beta chains classed them as cytomegalovirus-associated. Links to common viral pathogens appeared, in a later analysis, for several of the most significant clusters.

The material sequenced was PBMCs. This clonotype originated in a woman under 40 in good health and CMV-seropositive.

CDR3 bases: TGTGCCTGGACGAAGGGACTAGCGGGAAGGGAGCAGTACTTC. This codes for CAWTKGLAGREQYF. The chain couples TRBV30 to TRBJ2-7; 13 bases align to TRBD2. Trimming took 4 bases from V and 7 from J; bases not matched to a gene: 7. From germline, CDR1 is GTSNPN and CDR2 SVGIG (reference sequence). CDR3 size: 14 residues.